This T cell receptor (beta chain) is from a study of cytomegalovirus exposure and HLA in healthy donors. About this clone: A junction end diverges from the germline sequence, so it may reflect a read error.

The primer mix had 60 Vbeta and 13 Jbeta primers. Per the original data handling: In a later analysis, approximately 80 million unique TCR beta chains included roughly 11 million shared by two or more donors. Sequencing was performed with immunoSEQ multiplex PCR; in TCRdb, only in-frame clones are kept and a portion is missing. V and J calls and clone size are as listed in that table; D and trimming were resolved from the DNA. The data contain some 120,000 clones, roughly 82% of them seen just once; the ten biggest clones take up around 3.9%. The germline V gene has CDR1 MNHNS and CDR2 SASEGT. The CDR3 totals 11 residues.

The sequenced material came from PBMCs. The J gene is TRBJ2-6, the V gene TRBV6-1; D not certain. The receptor was derived from a human donor in good health. CDR3 DNA: TGTGCCGGCGCAGAGGCCAACGGCCTGACTTTC. Its protein product is CAGAEANGLTF.